A single sample is the source of the 6 T cell receptor beta chains below, sequenced in a study of OX40 agonist ivuxolimab in advanced cancers. Library method: the immunoSEQ multiplex PCR assay. TCRdb re-hosts the immuneACCESS table, in-frame sequences only. Its copies lack some clones; in the studies checked, an unresolved V gene accounts for under half of them, and the cause for the rest is not known. The sample contains about 94,000 clones, more than 75% of them found a single time. Under 0.35% of the sample comes from the top ten. Material: CD4+ or CD8+ T cells sorted from blood, obtained in a trial of the OX40 agonist ivuxolimab. The receptors shown here come from an adult with an advanced solid tumor such as melanoma, head and neck, liver or kidney cancer.

The rearrangement uses TRBV6-5 and TRBJ2-7; 8 bases agree with TRBD1. After removal of 6 bases from V and 3 bases from J, the junction contained 10 bases not matched to a gene. The CDR3 covers 15 residues. Per germline, CDR1 MNHEY and CDR2 SVGAGI. Here the CDR3 reads CASRYGVQGDYEQYF. CDR3 DNA sequence: TGTGCCAGCAGGTACGGCGTACAGGGGGACTACGAGCAGTACTTC.

CDR3 residues: CASSDTSYASDTQYF. The CDR3 DNA follows: TGTGCCAGTAGTGACACTAGCTATGCCTCCGATACGCAGTATTTT. This chain joins TRBV19 and TRBJ2-3; possibly TRBD2 for D (6 bases). V was cut by 5 bases and J by 6 bases, with 18 bases left in between. Germline V gene sequence: CDR1 LNHDA, CDR2 SQIVND (reference sequence). This CDR3 region has 15 residues.

CDR3 sequence (DNA): TGCGCCAGCAGCCACCGGACAGGGGTTTCTTCACCCCTCCACTTT. It translates to CASSHRTGVSSPLHF. The rearrangement links TRBV4-1 to TRBJ1-6; 9 nucleotides line up with TRBD1. J lost 9 bases, V lost 3 bases, and 6 bases had no gene match. This CDR3 region has 15 residues. Germline-derived CDR1 and CDR2 are MGHRA and YSYEKL.

The genes are TRBV27 and TRBJ2-7, with TRBD1 matching over 10 bases. The length of the CDR3 is 17 residues. Per the germline V gene, CDR1 is MNHEY and CDR2 is SMNVEV (reference sequence). The J segment lost 8 bases and the V segment lost 5 bases, leaving 18 bases of the junction unmatched. Here the CDR3 reads CASSVAGFGTGVIKQYF. Here the CDR3 DNA reads TGTGCCAGCAGTGTCGCGGGATTCGGGACAGGGGTAATCAAGCAGTACTTC.

The chain couples TRBV5-1 to TRBJ1-2; 10 bases map to TRBD1. The J segment lost 6 bases and the V segment lost 2 bases, leaving 4 bases of the junction unmatched. The CDR3 contains 14 residues. CDR1 SGHRS and CDR2 YFSETQ come from the germline V gene. CDR3 nucleotide sequence: TGCGCCAGCAGCTTATCCGGGACAGGGGATGGCTACACCTTC. Amino acids: CASSLSGTGDGYTF.

CDR3 nucleotide sequence: TGTGCCAGCAGCTTCTCAGGGGGCATCGGGGAGCTGTTTTTT. Amino acids: CASSFSGGIGELFF. The V gene is TRBV7-3, the J gene TRBJ2-2, with 8 bases aligning to TRBD1. Per germline, CDR1 SGHTA and CDR2 FQGTGA. With 3 bases clipped from V and 7 bases from J, the junction kept 4 bases outside the gene matches. The CDR3 is 14 amino acids.